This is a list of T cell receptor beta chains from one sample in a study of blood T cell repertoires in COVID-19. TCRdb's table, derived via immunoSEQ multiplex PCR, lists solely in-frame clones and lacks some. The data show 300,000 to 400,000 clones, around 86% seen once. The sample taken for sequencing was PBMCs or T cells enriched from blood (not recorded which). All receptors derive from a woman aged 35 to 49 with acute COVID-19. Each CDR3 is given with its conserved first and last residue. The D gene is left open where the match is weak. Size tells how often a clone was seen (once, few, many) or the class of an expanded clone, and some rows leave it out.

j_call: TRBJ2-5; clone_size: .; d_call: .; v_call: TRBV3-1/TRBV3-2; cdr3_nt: TGTGCCAGCAGCCAAAACCCGGGGGGCTCAGAGACCCAGTACTTC; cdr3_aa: CASSQNPGGSETQYF
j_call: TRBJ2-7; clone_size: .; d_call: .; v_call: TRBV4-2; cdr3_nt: TGTGCCAGCAGCCCCAACCTGGCAGGGAACTACGAGCAGTACTTC; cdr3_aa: CASSPNLAGNYEQYF
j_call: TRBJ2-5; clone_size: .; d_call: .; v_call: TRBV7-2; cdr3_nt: TGTGCCAGCAGCGACGCGGGGAGGGAGACCCAGTACTTC; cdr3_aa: CASSDAGRETQYF
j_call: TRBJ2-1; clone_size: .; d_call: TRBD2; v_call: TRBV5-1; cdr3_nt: TGCGCCAGCAGCTCCTCCGGGACTAGGAGTTACAGTGAGCAGTTCTTC; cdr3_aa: CASSSSGTRSYSEQFF
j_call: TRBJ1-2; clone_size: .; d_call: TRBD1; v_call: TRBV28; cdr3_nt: TGTGCCAGCAGTTTGCCAGGGGGCTACTATGGCTACACCTTC; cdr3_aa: CASSLPGGYYGYTF
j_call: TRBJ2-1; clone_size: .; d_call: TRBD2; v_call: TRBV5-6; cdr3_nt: TGTGCCAGCAGCGCCTTAGCGGGGGGGCAGAATGAGCAGTTCTTC; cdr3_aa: CASSALAGGQNEQFF
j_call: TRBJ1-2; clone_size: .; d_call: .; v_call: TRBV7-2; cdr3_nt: TGTGCCAGCAGCTTAGACGTTCAAGGACTTGGTGGCTACACCTTC; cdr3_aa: CASSLDVQGLGGYTF
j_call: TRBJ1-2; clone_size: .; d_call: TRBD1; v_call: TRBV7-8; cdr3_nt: TGTGCCAGCAGCTTAGGCCGGGCCGGGACAGGGAGGTATGGCTACACCTTC; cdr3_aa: CASSLGRAGTGRYGYTF
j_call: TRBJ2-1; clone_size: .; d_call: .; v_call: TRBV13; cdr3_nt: TGTGCCAGCAGCTCCCGGACTATTGTTAATGAGCAGTTCTTC; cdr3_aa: CASSSRTIVNEQFF
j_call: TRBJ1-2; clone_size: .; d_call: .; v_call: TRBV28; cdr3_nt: TGTGCCAGCAGCATAACCGTAAGAGGTAACTATGGCTACACCTTC; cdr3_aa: CASSITVRGNYGYTF
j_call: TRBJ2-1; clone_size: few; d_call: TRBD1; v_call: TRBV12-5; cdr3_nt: TGTGCTAGTGGTTTCCCCAGCGCCGTGGCCCGGGACAGGGGATACAATGAGCAGTTCTTC; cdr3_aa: CASGFPSAVARDRGYNEQFF
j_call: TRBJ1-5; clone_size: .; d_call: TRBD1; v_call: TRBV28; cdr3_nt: TGTGCCAGCAGTTTATTGACAGGGGGCGCGGGTCAGCCCCAGCATTTT; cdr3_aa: CASSLLTGGAGQPQHF
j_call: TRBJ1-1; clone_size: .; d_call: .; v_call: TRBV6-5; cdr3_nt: TGTGCCAGCAGTCCCAGGGGCGTGAGGACTGAAGCTTTCTTT; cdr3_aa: CASSPRGVRTEAFF
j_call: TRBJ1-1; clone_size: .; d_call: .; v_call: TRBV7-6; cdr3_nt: TGTGCCAGCAGTACAACAGGGCTGAACACTGAAGCTTTCTTT; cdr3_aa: CASSTTGLNTEAFF
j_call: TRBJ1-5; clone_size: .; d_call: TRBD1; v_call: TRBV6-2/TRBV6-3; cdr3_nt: TGTGCCAGCAGTTTGGTAATGGGGGGACAGGGGAATCAGCCCCAGCATTTT; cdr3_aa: CASSLVMGGQGNQPQHF
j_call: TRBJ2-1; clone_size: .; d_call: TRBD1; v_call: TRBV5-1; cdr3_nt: TGCGCCAGCAGCTTGGCGGGACAGCTTTACAATGAGCAGTTCTTC; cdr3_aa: CASSLAGQLYNEQFF
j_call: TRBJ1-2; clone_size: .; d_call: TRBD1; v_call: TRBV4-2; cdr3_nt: TGTGCCAGCAGCCAATTCTGGGGGAATACAGGGGGCGGCGGTAATGGCTACACCTTC; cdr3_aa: CASSQFWGNTGGGGNGYTF
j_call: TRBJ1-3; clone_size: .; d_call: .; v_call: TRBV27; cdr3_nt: TGTGCCAGCAGACGACTCCTATCCGAAGCAGACACCATATATTTT; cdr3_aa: CASRRLLSEADTIYF
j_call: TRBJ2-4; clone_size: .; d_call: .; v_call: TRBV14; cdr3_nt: TGTGCCAGCAGCCAAGGGGGGGGGCTGGCCAAAAACATTCAGTACTTC; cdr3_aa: CASSQGGGLAKNIQYF
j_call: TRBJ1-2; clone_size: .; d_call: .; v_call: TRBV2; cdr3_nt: TGTGCCAGCAGTGAACGGGCTAACTATGGCTACACCTTC; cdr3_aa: CASSERANYGYTF
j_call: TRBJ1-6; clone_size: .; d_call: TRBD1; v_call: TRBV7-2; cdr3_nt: TGTGCCAGCAGCCAAAACAGGGGTAATTCACCCCTCCACTTT; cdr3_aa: CASSQNRGNSPLHF
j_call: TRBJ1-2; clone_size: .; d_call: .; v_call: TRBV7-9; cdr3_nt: TGTGCCAGCAGCTTAGATCAAGACATCGGATATGGCTACACCTTC; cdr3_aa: CASSLDQDIGYGYTF
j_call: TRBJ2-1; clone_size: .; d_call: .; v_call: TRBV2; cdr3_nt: TGTGCCAGCTGGGGGGACAGTTACTCCTACAATGAGCAGTTCTTC; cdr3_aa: CASWGDSYSYNEQFF
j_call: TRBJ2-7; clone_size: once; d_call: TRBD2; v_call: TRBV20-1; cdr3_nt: TGCAGTGCTAGTCTAGCGGGAATATCCTACGAGCAGTACTTC; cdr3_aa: CSASLAGISYEQYF
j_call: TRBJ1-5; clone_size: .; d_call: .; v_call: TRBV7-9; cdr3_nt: TGTGCCAGCAGCTTAGCGTTCGGGGGGAGAAATCAGCCCCAGCATTTT; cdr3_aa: CASSLAFGGRNQPQHF
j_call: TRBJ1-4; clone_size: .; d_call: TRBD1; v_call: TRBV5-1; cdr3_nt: TGCGCCAGCAGAAGGGGGACAGACGAAAAACTGTTTTTT; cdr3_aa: CASRRGTDEKLFF
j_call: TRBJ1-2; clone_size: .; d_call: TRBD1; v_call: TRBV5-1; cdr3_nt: TGCGCCAGCATGGTGGCAGGGGGTAACTATGGCTACACCTTC; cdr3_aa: CASMVAGGNYGYTF
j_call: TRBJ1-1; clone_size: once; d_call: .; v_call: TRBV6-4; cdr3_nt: TGTGCCAGCCCTCTTACGGGGAACACTGAAGCTTTCTTT; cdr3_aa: CASPLTGNTEAFF
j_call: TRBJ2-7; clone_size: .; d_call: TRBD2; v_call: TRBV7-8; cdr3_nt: TGTGCCAGCACCGGAACCGGGACTAGCGCCTACGAGCAGTACTTC; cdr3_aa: CASTGTGTSAYEQYF
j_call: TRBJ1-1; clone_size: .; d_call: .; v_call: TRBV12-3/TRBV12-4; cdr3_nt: TGTGCCAGCAGTTTGTCCGGCACTGAAGCTTTCTTT; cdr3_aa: CASSLSGTEAFF
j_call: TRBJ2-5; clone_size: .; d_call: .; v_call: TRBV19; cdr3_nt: TGTGCCAGTTCCGGGAACTACCAAGAGACCCAGTACTTC; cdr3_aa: CASSGNYQETQYF
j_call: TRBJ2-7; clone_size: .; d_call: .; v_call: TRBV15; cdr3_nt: TGTGCCACCAGCAGAGAAATCGGGGAGCAGTACTTC; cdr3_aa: CATSREIGEQYF
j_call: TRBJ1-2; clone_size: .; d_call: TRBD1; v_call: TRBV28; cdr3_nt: TGTGCCAGCCTCAACCCAGCGACAGGGGGGGACTATGGCTACACCTTC; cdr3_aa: CASLNPATGGDYGYTF
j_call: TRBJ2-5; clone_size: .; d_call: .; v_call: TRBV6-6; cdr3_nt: TGTGCCAGCGGGCCGGAGACCCAGTACTTC; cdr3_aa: CASGPETQYF
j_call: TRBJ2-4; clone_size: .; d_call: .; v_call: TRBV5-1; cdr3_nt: TGCGCCAGCAGCTTAGACCCCGAGGGAAACATTCAGTACTTC; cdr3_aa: CASSLDPEGNIQYF
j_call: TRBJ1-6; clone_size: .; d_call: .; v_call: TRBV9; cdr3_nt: TGTGCCAGCAGCGTAGAACGGGATTCACCCCTCCACTTT; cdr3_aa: CASSVERDSPLHF
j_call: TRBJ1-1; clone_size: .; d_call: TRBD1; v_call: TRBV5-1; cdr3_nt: TGCGCCAGCGCCCAACGGACAGGGGGGGGCACTGAAGCTTTCTTT; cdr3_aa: CASAQRTGGGTEAFF
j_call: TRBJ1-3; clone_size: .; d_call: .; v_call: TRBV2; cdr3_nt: TGTGCCAGCAGTGAGGGGCACCTTGGAAACACCATATATTTT; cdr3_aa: CASSEGHLGNTIYF
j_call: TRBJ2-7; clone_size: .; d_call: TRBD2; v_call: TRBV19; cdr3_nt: TGTGCCAGTAGTAGCGGGAGGGCTGGCGAGCAGTACTTC; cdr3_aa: CASSSGRAGEQYF
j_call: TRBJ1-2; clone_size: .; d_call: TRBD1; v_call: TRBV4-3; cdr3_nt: TGCGCCAGCAGCCAAGCCGGGACAGGGGATCGGACCTTC; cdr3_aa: CASSQAGTGDRTF
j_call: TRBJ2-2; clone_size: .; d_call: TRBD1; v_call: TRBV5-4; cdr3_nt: TGTGCCAGCAGCTTGGAGACAGGGGTCACCGGGGAGCTGTTTTTT; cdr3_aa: CASSLETGVTGELFF
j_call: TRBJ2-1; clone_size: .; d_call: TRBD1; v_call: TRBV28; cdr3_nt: TGTGCCAGCTACACACGACAGGGTAGCACTGAGCAGTTCTTC; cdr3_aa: CASYTRQGSTEQFF
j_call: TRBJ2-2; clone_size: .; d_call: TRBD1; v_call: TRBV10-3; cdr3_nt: TGTGCCATCAGCCGAACAGGGGGAAAAGACACCGGGGAGCTGTTTTTT; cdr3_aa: CAISRTGGKDTGELFF
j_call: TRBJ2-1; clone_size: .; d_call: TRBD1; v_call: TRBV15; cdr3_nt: TGTGCCACCAGCAGAGAAGGGGACAGGCGTTACAATGAGCAGTTCTTC; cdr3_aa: CATSREGDRRYNEQFF
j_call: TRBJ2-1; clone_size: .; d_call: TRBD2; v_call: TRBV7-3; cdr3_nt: TGTGCCAGCAGCCCAGGACGGTGGACTAGCGGTAATGAGCAGTTCTTC; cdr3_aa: CASSPGRWTSGNEQFF
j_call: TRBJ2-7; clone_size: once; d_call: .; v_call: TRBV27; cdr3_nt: TGTGCCAGCAGTTTTTATGGGCAGGGGATAGACGAGCAGTACTTC; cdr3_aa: CASSFYGQGIDEQYF
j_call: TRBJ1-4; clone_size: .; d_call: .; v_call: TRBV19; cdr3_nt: TGTGCCAGCGTCTCAGGGTTATTCGCTAATGAAAAACTGTTTTTT; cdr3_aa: CASVSGLFANEKLFF
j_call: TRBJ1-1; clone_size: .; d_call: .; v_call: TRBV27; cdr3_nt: TGTGCCAGCAGTTTGAGGGAACCAGGCACTGAAGCTTTCTTT; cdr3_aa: CASSLREPGTEAFF
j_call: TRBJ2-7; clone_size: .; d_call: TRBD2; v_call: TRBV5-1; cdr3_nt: TGCGCCAGCAGCTTGTTTTTGACTAGCGGGGCCTACGAGCAGTACTTC; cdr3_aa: CASSLFLTSGAYEQYF
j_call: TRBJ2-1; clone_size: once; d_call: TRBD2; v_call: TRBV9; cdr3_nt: TGTGCCAGCAGCGCGGAGGGGAGAGGGACTAGCGATTACAATGAGCAGTTCTTC; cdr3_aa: CASSAEGRGTSDYNEQFF
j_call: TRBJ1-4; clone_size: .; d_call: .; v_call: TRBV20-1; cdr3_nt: TGCAGTGCTAGTATATTTTCGACACCCAAACGGGAAAAACTGTTTTTT; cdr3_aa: CSASIFSTPKREKLFF
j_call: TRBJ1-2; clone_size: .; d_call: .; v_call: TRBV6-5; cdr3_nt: TGTGCCAGCAGTTACGTCGGGGTCTCACTATATGGCTACACCTTC; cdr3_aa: CASSYVGVSLYGYTF
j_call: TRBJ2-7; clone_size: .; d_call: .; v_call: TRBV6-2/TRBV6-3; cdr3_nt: TGTGCCAGCAGTTACCTGGAGAACTCCTACGAGCAGTACTTC; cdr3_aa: CASSYLENSYEQYF
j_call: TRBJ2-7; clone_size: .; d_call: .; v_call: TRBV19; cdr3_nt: TGTGCCAGTAGTACGAGGGGGTTGAAGTACGAGCAGTACTTC; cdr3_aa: CASSTRGLKYEQYF
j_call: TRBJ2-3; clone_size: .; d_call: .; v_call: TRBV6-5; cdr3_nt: TGTGCCAGCAGGTCGGGACAACTAAACACAGATACGCAGTATTTT; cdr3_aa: CASRSGQLNTDTQYF